The TCR beta chain described here comes from a study of CXCR3-negative and CXCR3-positive naive CD8 T cells. Study-level points and caveats: Much lower diversity was found in memory CD8+ cells, while both naive subsets had comparably high diversity. PBMCs showed partially decreased CXCR3 expression after cryopreservation, and most assays used fresh PBMCs.

Details on this clonotype: Antigen: not known.

Carrying UMI labels, the TRB cDNA libraries were prepared through 5' RACE. TCRdb reprocessed the 5' RACE reads and stores each CDR3 protein as one record, lacking DNA. Its clone listing holds about 46,000 distinct CDR3 sequences. In triplicate, each CD8+ T cell subset was sorted at 300,000 cells per replicate. Germline V gene data show CDR1 as SGHDT and CDR2 as YYEEEE. The CDR3 has 15 residues. The chain couples TRBV5-6 to TRBJ2-5; TCRdb calls TRBD2, which cannot be checked without DNA. The source of this sequence is a human donor in good health. Some clones in this sample may be carry-over from other donors' samples. What was sequenced was naive CXCR3- CD8+ T cells from blood. Stated subset: CD45RO-CCR7+CD27+CD95- naive CD8+ T cells lacking CXCR3 (TNR3-). The CDR3 reads CASSSPAGSGETQYF. Full variable domain (remainder filled in from reference TRBV5-6 and TRBJ2-5): DAGVTQSPTHLIKTRGQQVTLRCSPKSGHDTVSWYQQALGQGPQFIFQYYEEEERQRGNFPDRFSGHQFPNYSSELNVNALLLGDSALYLCASSSPAGSGETQYFGPGTRLLVL.